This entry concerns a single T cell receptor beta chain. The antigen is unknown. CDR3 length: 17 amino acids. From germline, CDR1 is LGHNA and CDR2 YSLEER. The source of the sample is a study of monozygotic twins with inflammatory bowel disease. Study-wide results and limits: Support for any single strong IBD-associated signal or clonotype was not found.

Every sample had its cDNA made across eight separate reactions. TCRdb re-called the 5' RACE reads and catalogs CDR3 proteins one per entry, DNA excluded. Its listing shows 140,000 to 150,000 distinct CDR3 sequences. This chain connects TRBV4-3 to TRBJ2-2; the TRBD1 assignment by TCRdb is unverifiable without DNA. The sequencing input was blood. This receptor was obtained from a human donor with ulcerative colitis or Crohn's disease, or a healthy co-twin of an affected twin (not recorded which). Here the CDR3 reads CASSPRTYRELTGELFF.